What follows are 19 T cell receptor beta chains derived from one specimen sequenced in a study of low-dose radiotherapy and immunotherapy resistance in tumors. Covering alpha and beta chains, TRAV- and TRBV-specific primers were used for the first-strand cDNA. TCR amplification used around 20 PCR cycles, a constant-region primer and a V-primer adapter. From the reads, TCRdb called clonotypes with MiXCR, one entry per CDR3 protein. The sample lists 30,000 to 40,000 distinct CDR3 sequences, around 20% occurring once. The sample's time point: after trial treatment. Treatment given: LDRT plus nivolumab, ipilimumab, low-dose cyclophosphamide and aspirin (RACIN trial). This specimen consisted of PBMCs, obtained after low-dose radiotherapy plus immunotherapy. Every receptor here comes from a female donor with ovarian cancer.

This clonotype was seen at least ten times. This chain uses TRBV10-1 with TRBJ2-2, with D possibly matching TRBD2 (6 bases). Germline-derived CDR1 and CDR2 are WNHNN and SYGVQD (reference sequence). The CDR3 loop spans 14 amino acids. Trimming left V 6 bases short and J 0 bases short, with 8 bases between. CDR3 DNA: TGCGCCAGCAGGCGGGACCCGAACACCGGGGAGCTGTTTTTT. It codes for CASRRDPNTGELFF.

This clonotype has at least ten counts. The V gene is TRBV6-5, the J gene TRBJ2-7; 10 bases match TRBD1. This CDR3 is built from 14 residues. Germline V CDR1 and CDR2: MNHEY, SVGAGI. V shed 6 bases, J shed 2 bases, and the junction held 4 bases outside the gene matches. In nucleotides, the CDR3 is TGTGCCAGCAGAAGAGGACAGGGGGCCTACGAGCAGTACTTC. Its protein is CASRRGQGAYEQYF.

This clonotype showed up just a few times. The chain recombines TRBV5-1 with TRBJ2-3, with D possibly TRBD2 on 5 matching bases. V lost 5 bases and J 6 bases, leaving 22 bases between the germline ends. Germline V gives CDR1 SGHRS, CDR2 YFSETQ. This CDR3 is built from 16 residues. The CDR3 loop reads CASSIVGSQRSDTQYF. The CDR3 DNA reads as TGCGCCAGCAGTATTGTAGGTAGTCAGCGGTCGGATACGCAGTATTTT.

This clonotype was recorded at least ten times. The chain carries TRBV29-1 and TRBJ1-4; 7 nucleotides agree with TRBD1. The CDR3 runs 16 residues. The V gene end was trimmed by 4 bases and the J gene end by 10 bases; junction bases not matched to a gene: 18. Germline V CDR1 and CDR2: SQVTM, ANQGSEA. CDR3 in amino acids: CSVGGQDWLLSGKLFF. The CDR3 DNA reads as TGCAGCGTTGGTGGACAGGATTGGCTGTTGTCGGGAAAACTGTTTTTT.

This clonotype was counted at least ten times. The chain is built from TRBV7-9 and TRBJ2-7, with D hard to call. CDR1 is SEHNR, CDR2 FQNEAQ, per germline (reference sequence). Trimming removed 3 bases from V and 1 base from J, with 7 bases in between. The CDR3 spans 13 residues. The CDR3 sequence is CASSLASSYEQYF. CDR3 nucleotide sequence: TGTGCCAGCAGCTTGGCCAGTTCCTACGAGCAGTACTTC.

Ten or more counts support this clonotype. CDR3: CASSQGKGVNEKLFF. CDR3 bases: TGTGCCAGCAGCCAAGGAAAAGGGGTCAATGAAAAACTGTTTTTT. The chain uses TRBV3-1 and TRBJ1-4; the D gene is possibly TRBD1 (5 bases). Germline CDR1 reads LGHDT; CDR2 reads YNNKEL (reference sequence). Trimming removed 1 base at V and 5 bases at J, with 11 bases between. The CDR3 loop spans 15 amino acids.

This clonotype was recorded a few times. The rearrangement links TRBV11-2 to TRBJ2-7; 10 positions match TRBD1. Looked up from germline, CDR1 is SGHAT and CDR2 is FQNNGV. This CDR3 has 15 amino acids. The J segment lost 4 bases and the V segment lost 1 base, leaving 4 bases of the junction unmatched. The CDR3: CASSLVGQGGYEQYF. The CDR3 DNA reads as TGTGCCAGCAGCTTAGTCGGACAGGGGGGGTACGAGCAGTACTTC.

This chain joins TRBV6-2 or TRBV6-3 and TRBJ2-2; D gene unclear. Trimming removed 6 bases at V and 2 bases at J, with 13 bases between. Germline V gene lookup returns CDR1 MNHEY and CDR2 SVGEGT. The CDR3 extends over 15 amino acids. The CDR3 region has the DNA TGTGCCAGCAGGCGACTTGGGCCAAACACCGGGGAGCTGTTTTTT. Encoded protein: CASRRLGPNTGELFF.

About this clonotype: Given a far larger clone just one base away, this is likely a sequencing read error. This chain links TRBV1 with TRBJ1-5; the table's D call, TRBD1, has no DNA check behind it. TRBV1 is marked as a pseudogene. CDR3 length equals 13 residues. The CDR3 sequence: CTSSHPMGGPQHF. The CDR3 DNA sequence: TGCACCAGCAGCCACCCTATGGGGGGGCCCCAGCATTTT.

This clonotype occurred a few times. The genes are TRBV30 and TRBJ2-2, with TRBD1 matching 7 bases. The length of the CDR3 is 14 residues. The ends lost 4 bases at V and 0 bases at J; junction bases unmatched: 2. Germline V gene lookup returns CDR1 GTSNPN and CDR2 SVGIG (reference sequence). CDR3 nucleotides: TGTGCCTGGAAGACAGGGTCGAACACCGGGGAGCTGTTTTTT. As protein: CAWKTGSNTGELFF. The full variable domain, completed using reference TRBV30 and TRBJ2-2, is SQTIHQWPATLVQPVGSPLSLECTVEGTSNPNLYWYRQAAGRGLQLLFYSVGIGQISSEVPQNLSASRPQDRQFILSSKKLLLSDSGFYLCAWKTGSNTGELFFGEGSRLTVL.

This clonotype was recorded at least ten times. The chain uses TRBV11-2 and TRBJ2-7; 7 bases agree with TRBD2. This CDR3 contains 14 residues. After removal of 1 base from V and 6 bases from J, the junction contained 6 bases not matched to a gene. Germline-derived CDR1 and CDR2 are SGHAT and FQNNGV. CDR3 nucleotide sequence: TGTGCCAGCAGCTTAGCAGGTAGCGGGCGCGAGCAGTACTTC. This codes for CASSLAGSGREQYF.

This clonotype has a count of ten or more. The rearrangement uses TRBV5-1 and TRBJ2-5, with 11 bases that match TRBD2. The CDR3 runs to 17 residues. J was trimmed by 3 bases and V by 4 bases; bases with no gene match: 11. Germline loops: CDR1 SGHRS, CDR2 YFSETQ. Written as DNA, the CDR3 is TGCGCCAGCAGCCTGACGGGCCCGGGACTAGCGGAAGAGACCCAGTACTTC. Translation: CASSLTGPGLAEETQYF. Together with reference TRBV5-1 and TRBJ2-5, the CDR3 gives the full variable domain: KAGVTQTPRYLIKTRGQQVTLSCSPISGHRSVSWYQQTPGQGLQFLFEYFSETQRNKGNFPGRFSGRQFSNSRSEMNVSTLELGDSALYLCASSLTGPGLAEETQYFGPGTRLLVL.

This clonotype was seen at least ten times. This chain uses TRBV6-5 with TRBJ2-2; TRBD1 might be the D (5 bases). CDR3 length: 15 residues. Trimming left V 6 bases short and J 9 bases short, with 20 bases between. Germline CDR1 MNHEY, CDR2 SVGAGI. CDR3 loop: CASRTDSNRHRELFF. DNA for the CDR3: TGTGCCAGCAGAACCGACAGCAACCGGCACCGGGAGCTGTTTTTT.

This clonotype has ten or more counts. The genes are TRBV27 and TRBJ2-7; tentatively, D is TRBD2 (6 bases). This CDR3 is 16 amino acids long. The germline CDR1 and CDR2 sequences are MNHEY and SMNVEV (reference sequence). Trimming removed 6 bases at V and 0 bases at J, with 18 bases between. The CDR3 coding sequence is TGTGCCAGCAGCCGAACAGGAGGGCCCAACTCCTACGAGCAGTACTTC. Protein: CASSRTGGPNSYEQYF.

This clonotype was picked up a small number of times. The genes are TRBV5-1 and TRBJ2-2; the match to TRBD1 covers 8 bases. This CDR3 region has 16 residues. Germline V lookup: CDR1 SGHRS, CDR2 YFSETQ. V lost 6 bases and J lost 5; bases outside the gene matches: 12. The CDR3 sequence: CASNRNRDRTTGELFF. CDR3 sequence (DNA): TGCGCCAGCAACCGGAACCGGGACAGGACTACCGGGGAGCTGTTTTTT.

This clonotype appeared a few times. This probably arose from a read error, given a far larger clone one base away. This chain links TRBV10-3 with TRBJ2-1; D is ambiguous. The CDR3 is 14 amino acids. The germline gives CDR1 ENHRY, CDR2 SYGVKD. V was shortened by 4 bases and J by 10 bases, with 17 bases between the two germline ends. CDR3 amino acids: CAISALGVGREQFF. As DNA, the CDR3 is TGTGCCATCAGTGCCCTCGGAGTAGGGCGGGAGCAGTTCTTC.

In the case of this clonotype: A much larger clone is a single base away; this may be a read error. This CDR3 is CASRSGSQGQEQFF. The CDR3 coding sequence is TGTGCCAGCCGATCCGGGTCTCAAGGCCAGGAGCAGTTCTTC. This chain links TRBV12-3 or TRBV12-4 with TRBJ2-1, with no clear D. The CDR3 runs to 14 residues. Trimming removed 8 bases from V and 10 bases from J, with 21 bases in between.

In the case of this clonotype: The DNA is left out, because the CDR3 cannot be placed on it with certainty; the CDR3 is given as TCRdb lists it. This sequence joins TRBV18 and TRBJ1-4; the table's D call, TRBD1, has no DNA check behind it. Inclusive of both ends, the CDR3 amounts to 19 amino acids. Per germline, CDR1 KGHSH and CDR2 LQKENI. The CDR3 here is CASSPAGQSYEKLFFFFFF.

This clonotype was seen ten or more times. The chain uses TRBV4-1 and TRBJ2-3; no firm D call. Germline V lookup: CDR1 MGHRA, CDR2 YSYEKL. V lost 0 bases and J lost 4, with 11 bases in between. The length of the CDR3 is 15 residues. CDR3 protein: CASSQDSSIADTQYF. The CDR3 nucleotides read TGCGCCAGCAGCCAAGATTCCAGTATCGCAGATACGCAGTATTTT.